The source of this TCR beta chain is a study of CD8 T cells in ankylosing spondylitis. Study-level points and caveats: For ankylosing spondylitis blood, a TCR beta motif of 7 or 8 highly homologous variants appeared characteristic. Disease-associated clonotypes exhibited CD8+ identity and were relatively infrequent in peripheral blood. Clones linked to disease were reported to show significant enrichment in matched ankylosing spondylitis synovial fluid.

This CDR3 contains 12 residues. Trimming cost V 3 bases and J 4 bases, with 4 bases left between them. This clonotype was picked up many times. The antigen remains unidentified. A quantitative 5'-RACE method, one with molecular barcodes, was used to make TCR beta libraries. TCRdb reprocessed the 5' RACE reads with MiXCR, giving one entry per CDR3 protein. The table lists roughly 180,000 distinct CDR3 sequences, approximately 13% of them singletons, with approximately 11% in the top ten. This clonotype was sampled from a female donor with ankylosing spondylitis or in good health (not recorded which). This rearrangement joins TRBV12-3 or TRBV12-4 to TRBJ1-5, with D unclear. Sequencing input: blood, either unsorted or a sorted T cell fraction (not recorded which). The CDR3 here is CASSFSNQPQHF. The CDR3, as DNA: TGTGCCAGCAGTTTTAGTAATCAGCCCCAGCATTTT.